This passage covers 22 T cell receptor beta chains from one sample sequenced in a study of blood T cells in healthy people across ages. For the second PCR, which ran for roughly 7 to 11 cycles, a sample-barcoded 5' primer and a J-beta primer mix were used. MiXCR, run by TCRdb on the 5' RACE reads, gives a single entry per CDR3 protein. This table has 500,000 to 700,000 distinct CDR3 sequences, roughly 30% appearing once. Source material: blood. These receptor sequences come from a woman at least 80 years old in good health.

The sample holds a few counts of this clonotype. The V call is TRBV28, the J call TRBJ2-7; 7 positions agree with TRBD1. V dropped 5 bases and J dropped 3; count of bases not matched to a gene: 13. CDR1 MDHEN and CDR2 SYDVKM come from the germline V gene. The CDR3 spans 16 residues. This CDR3 reads CASSAEMRTGVYEQYF. CDR3 in DNA: TGTGCCAGCAGTGCCGAGATGAGGACAGGAGTCTACGAGCAGTACTTC. Complete variable domain (other parts from reference TRBV28 and TRBJ2-7): DVKVTQSSRYLVKRTGEKVFLECVQDMDHENMFWYRQDPGLGLRLIYFSYDVKMKEKGDIPEGYSVSREKKERFSLILESASTNQTSMYLCASSAEMRTGVYEQYFGPGTRLTVT.

The table lists this clonotype with many counts. This sequence joins TRBV6-1 and TRBJ1-5; unclear D gene. The V gene lost 5 bases and the J gene lost 1 base, with 6 bases spanning the gap. CDR3 size: 13 residues. Per germline, CDR1 MNHNS and CDR2 SASEGT. CDR3 coding DNA: TGTGCCAGCAGTTCCGGGAGCAATCAGCCCCAGCATTTT. This translates into CASSSGSNQPQHF.

V is TRBV28 and J is TRBJ1-3; TRBD1 is a possible D gene (6 bases). V was trimmed by 6 bases and J by 0 bases, leaving 15 bases between them. This CDR3 region has 16 residues. Germline V gene lookup returns CDR1 MDHEN and CDR2 SYDVKM. CDR3 amino acids: CASSLPQGSSGNTIYF. Written as DNA, the CDR3 is TGTGCCAGCAGCTTACCACAGGGTAGCTCTGGAAACACCATATATTTT.

There are many counts of this clonotype. The rearrangement joins TRBV2 to TRBJ2-1; D gene ambiguous. Germline V gene sequence: CDR1 SNHLY, CDR2 FYNNEI. Trimming left V 7 bases short and J 10 bases short, with 23 bases between. The CDR3 contains 15 residues. CDR3 bases: TGTGCCAGCATATCAGATGGCGGCGGTGTTCGGGAGCAGTTCTTC. Protein sequence: CASISDGGGVREQFF.

This clonotype occurred many times. The rearrangement uses TRBV7-3 and TRBJ2-7, with D unresolved. The V gene lost 4 bases and the J gene lost 3 bases, with 10 bases spanning the gap. The CDR3 covers 13 residues. CDR1 is SGHTA and CDR2 is FQGTGA in the germline V gene. The DNA for the CDR3 is TGTGCCAGCAGCTCCCGACGGAACTACGAGCAGTACTTC. Translated, it gives CASSSRRNYEQYF.

In its sample, this clonotype was seen many times. This chain links TRBV7-2 with TRBJ1-2; TRBD1 agrees at 10 bases. This CDR3 contains 15 residues. After removal of 4 bases from V and 4 bases from J, the junction contained 6 bases not matched to a gene. From germline, CDR1 is SGHTA and CDR2 FQGNSA. The CDR3 sequence: CASSSRTGGTYGYTF. CDR3 DNA sequence: TGTGCCAGCAGCTCTCGGACAGGGGGTACCTATGGCTACACCTTC. Drawing the rest from reference TRBV7-2 and TRBJ1-2, the complete variable domain is GAGVSQSPSNKVTEKGKDVELRCDPISGHTALYWYRQSLGQGLEFLIYFQGNSAPDKSGLPSDRFSAERTGGSVSTLTIQRTQQEDSAVYLCASSSRTGGTYGYTFGSGTRLTVV.

Of note for this clonotype: A much larger clone sits a single nucleotide away, making a read error possible. Written as DNA, the CDR3 is TGTGCCAGCGCGACTCGTGTGGGCAATCAGCCCCAGCATTTT. It specifies CASATRVGNQPQHF. The chain recombines TRBV6-2 or TRBV6-3 with TRBJ1-5; D is ambiguous. CDR3 length equals 14 residues. The germline CDR1 and CDR2 sequences are MNHEY and SVGEGT. Trimming removed 8 bases from V and 2 bases from J, with 13 bases in between.

Many counts were recorded for this clonotype. V and J are TRBV19 and TRBJ2-1; perhaps TRBD2 as D (5 bases). CDR3 size: 16 residues. Germline V gene sequence: CDR1 LNHDA, CDR2 SQIVND (reference sequence). Deletions cut 3 bases from V and 6 bases from J, with 18 bases between. The DNA for the CDR3 is TGTGCCAGTAGTATCCTAGGCAGCGGAGTGGCCAATGAGCAGTTCTTC. It yields the protein CASSILGSGVANEQFF.

The genes are TRBV7-3 and TRBJ2-1; D may be TRBD1 or TRBD2 (5 bases each). The CDR3 contains 14 residues. The V and J ends lost 2 bases and 6 bases respectively, with 11 bases between them. Germline CDR1 is SGHTA and CDR2 is FQGTGA. The CDR3 reads CASSLGTASNEQFF. In nucleotides, the CDR3 is TGTGCCAGCAGCTTAGGGACCGCCTCCAATGAGCAGTTCTTC.

This clonotype was counted between two and nine times. A much larger clonotype is one base distant, so this may be a read error. V usage is TRBV29-1 and J usage is TRBJ2-5, with unresolved D. Germline-derived CDR1 and CDR2 are SQVTM and ANQGSEA. The CDR3 extends over 10 amino acids. Trimming removed 7 bases from V and 11 bases from J, with 14 bases in between. The CDR3 coding sequence is TGCAGCGCGACGAACGATGAGCAGTACTTC. This encodes CSATNDEQYF.

Points on this clonotype: This sequence may be a read error, since a much larger clone differs from it by one base. The chain combines TRBV7-6 with TRBJ2-1; D is unresolved. Germline-derived CDR1 and CDR2 are SGHVS and FNYEAQ. The CDR3 covers 13 residues. The CDR3 coding sequence is TGTGCCGGCAGCTTAGGCGGAAGGGTCGAGCAGTTCTTC. Translated: CAGSLGGRVEQFF.

The V call is TRBV5-5, the J call TRBJ1-2; the D is unclear. The CDR3 is 13 residues long. CDR1 SGHKS and CDR2 YYEKEE come from the germline V gene (reference sequence). V was pared by 1 base and J by 5 bases, with 9 bases between. CDR3 protein: CASSLRRAYGYTF. In nucleotides, the CDR3 is TGTGCCAGCAGCTTGAGGCGTGCATATGGCTACACCTTC.

The V call is TRBV7-6, the J call TRBJ2-7, with D perhaps assigned TRBD1 or TRBD2 (5 bases each). The germline V and J ends were trimmed by 2 bases and 2 bases, with 16 bases remaining between them. Germline CDR1 reads SGHVS; CDR2 reads FNYEAQ. CDR3 size: 16 residues. The CDR3 DNA reads TGTGCCAGCAGCTTATGGGGAGTAGGGGATCCCTACGAGCAGTACTTC. Encoded protein: CASSLWGVGDPYEQYF.

This clonotype was seen only a few times. This sequence joins TRBV9 and TRBJ1-4, with D hard to call. CDR1 is SGDLS, CDR2 YYNGEE, per germline. V was cut by 0 bases and J by 4 bases, with 13 bases left in between. The length of the CDR3 is 16 residues. The CDR3 loop reads CASSVGASKHNEKLFF. The CDR3 region has the DNA TGTGCCAGCAGCGTAGGGGCAAGTAAACATAATGAAAAACTGTTTTTT.

This clonotype was seen a few times. The gene calls are TRBV30 and TRBJ2-5; 9 bases are shared with TRBD2. Germline V lookup: CDR1 GTSNPN, CDR2 SVGIG (reference sequence). The CDR3 runs to 14 residues. After removal of 5 bases from V and 2 bases from J, the junction contained 6 bases not matched to a gene. CDR3 residues: CAWAGGLRQETQYF. In DNA form, the CDR3 reads TGTGCCTGGGCGGGGGGGCTTAGGCAAGAGACCCAGTACTTC. Full variable domain (rest looked up from reference TRBV30 and TRBJ2-5): SQTIHQWPATLVQPVGSPLSLECTVEGTSNPNLYWYRQAAGRGLQLLFYSVGIGQISSEVPQNLSASRPQDRQFILSSKKLLLSDSGFYLCAWAGGLRQETQYFGPGTRLLVL.

This clonotype was seen at least ten times. This chain links TRBV27 with TRBJ2-5; 9 bases agree with TRBD2. The CDR3 has 15 residues. V shed 5 bases, J shed 1 base, and the junction held 5 bases outside the gene matches. Per germline, CDR1 MNHEY and CDR2 SMNVEV (reference sequence). CDR3 nucleotides: TGTGCCAGCAGTCCTAGCGGGGTTTTCCAAGAGACCCAGTACTTC. It translates to CASSPSGVFQETQYF.

This clonotype was detected many times. CDR3 DNA: TGCAGTGCTAGGGGACAAGTCTCCTACGAGCAGTACTTC. As protein: CSARGQVSYEQYF. This chain connects TRBV20-1 to TRBJ2-7; D possibly corresponds to TRBD1 (6 bases). Germline loops: CDR1 DFQATT, CDR2 SNEGSKA (reference sequence). Trimming left V 3 bases short and J 0 bases short, with 9 bases between. The length of the CDR3 is 13 residues.

The rearrangement uses TRBV7-2 and TRBJ2-6; D uncertain. Germline assignment: CDR1 SGHTA and CDR2 FQGNSA. The CDR3 contains 16 residues. Trimming removed 5 bases at V and 0 bases at J, with 11 bases between. The CDR3 is CASSHPRTSGANVLTF. The CDR3 DNA follows: TGTGCCAGCAGCCACCCTAGGACCTCTGGGGCCAACGTCCTGACTTTC. Full variable domain (remainder filled in from reference TRBV7-2 and TRBJ2-6): GAGVSQSPSNKVTEKGKDVELRCDPISGHTALYWYRQSLGQGLEFLIYFQGNSAPDKSGLPSDRFSAERTGGSVSTLTIQRTQQEDSAVYLCASSHPRTSGANVLTFGAGSRLTVL.

There are many counts of this clonotype. The V gene is TRBV20-1, the J gene TRBJ2-1, with 8 nucleotides matching TRBD2. With V trimmed by 0 bases and J by 7 bases, 11 bases remained unmatched. Per germline, CDR1 DFQATT and CDR2 SNEGSKA (reference sequence). CDR3 size: 16 residues. CDR3 DNA sequence: TGCAGTGCTAGAGACCCCGTAGTAGCGGGGAGGAATGAGCAGTTCTTC. Its translation is CSARDPVVAGRNEQFF.

This clonotype has a handful of counts. The rearrangement links TRBV5-1 to TRBJ1-1, with TRBD1 as a possible D gene (6 bases). From germline, CDR1 is SGHRS and CDR2 YFSETQ. Deletions cut 2 bases from V and 0 bases from J, with 11 bases between. The length of the CDR3 is 15 residues. The CDR3 sequence is CASSFVTGMNTEAFF. The CDR3 coding sequence is TGCGCCAGCAGCTTCGTAACAGGGATGAACACTGAAGCTTTCTTT.

This clonotype has just a few counts. The chain couples TRBV5-5 to TRBJ1-3; D remains unclear. V was clipped by 7 bases and J by 6 bases, with 11 bases between them. This CDR3 contains 12 residues. Germline V CDR1 and CDR2: SGHKS, YYEKEE (reference sequence). In DNA, the CDR3 is TGTGCCAGCTCGGAGGGAGTAAACACCATATATTTT. This gives the protein CASSEGVNTIYF.

This clonotype appeared many times. The rearrangement joins TRBV20-1 to TRBJ2-7; 10 nucleotides align to TRBD1. Trimming cost V 5 bases and J 4 bases; bases outside gene matches: 8. CDR3 length equals 14 residues. The V gene's germline CDR1 is DFQATT and CDR2 SNEGSKA (reference sequence). This CDR3 reads CSAYPGQGIYEQYF. The CDR3 nucleotides read TGCAGTGCTTACCCGGGACAGGGGATATACGAGCAGTACTTC.